This T cell receptor (beta chain) came from a study of blood T cell repertoires in COVID-19. Study information: Acute and convalescent COVID-19 samples came from the United States, Italy and Spain. Sample material is recorded as cDNA or gDNA derived from T cells, B-cell-depleted T cells, or PBMCs.

The CDR3 has 14 residues. Deletions cut 6 bases from V and 7 bases from J, with 15 bases between. The V gene's germline CDR1 is LNHDA and CDR2 SQIVND (reference sequence). Methods used by the authors: Amplification of reference gene primers was used by the study to estimate nucleated cell counts. Repertoires were generated with immunoSEQ multiplex PCR, while TCRdb's copy carries only in-frame clones and drops some. V and J calls plus clone size are reproduced from that table; the DNA served to infer D and trimming. The table records more than 8,500 clones, over 70% of them present only once. The chain joins TRBV19 to TRBJ2-2; possible D gene TRBD2, 5 bases. The sample comprised peripheral blood. The receptor comes from a man between 65 and 85 years old with active COVID-19. CDR3 in DNA: TGTGCCAGTAGGTGGCAGGCAGAGGGCGGGGAGCTGTTTTTT. Its protein product is CASRWQAEGGELFF.